This record covers a single TCR beta chain. The table lists this clone with a few counts. The antigen it recognizes is unknown. No base quality information exists; no much larger clone differs at one position. The goal of deep resolution MiSeq sequencing was a depth between 1 in 1 million and 1 in 200,000 T cells, and coverage averaged 10x per clonotype. TCR beta libraries were generated with the immunoSEQ hsTCRB Kit. From the authors' description of their analysis: Data were analyzed with ImmunoSEQ Data Assistant and ImmunoSEQ Analyzer, with V, D and J genes assigned per IMGT definitions. Clonality, which ranges from 0 to 1, was calculated by subtracting the normalized Shannon entropy of productive rearrangement frequencies from one. Only overrepresented clonotypes making up at least 0.05% of each patient's repertoire were included in the public clonotype analysis. Repertoires from thirteen age-matched healthy donors in immuneACCESS were used as clonality controls. This is the immuneACCESS table as TCRdb keeps it, with only in-frame sequences that have V and J called. A part of the clones is gone; compared with another copy, unresolved V genes explain less than half, and the rest is unexplained. V, J and clone size are taken as reported in that table, and D and trimming were inferred from the DNA itself. Present in this sample are roughly 42,000 clones, approximately 65% of which were seen just once. Jointly, the top ten make up under 25% of the sample.

The V and J ends are trimmed by 4 bases and 5 bases, leaving 20 bases between them. The germline V gene (reference sequence) supplies CDR1 MNHEY and CDR2 SMNVEV. The CDR3 spans 16 residues, from the cysteine through the phenylalanine. Only the CDR3 region is kept as DNA, spanning 48 bases read in frame from base 1. The time point label, read with the paper, signifies: 20 to 25 months on ibrutinib. Around 2 micrograms of genomic DNA were extracted from cryopreserved PBMCs for TCR beta library preparation. Longitudinal blood samples from CLL patients on ibrutinib monotherapy underwent high-throughput TCR beta sequencing. The patients took part in an open-label, single-center phase 2 trial of ibrutinib monotherapy. This sample was included in a study of cytotoxic CD8 clonotypes in ibrutinib-treated CLL (dated by TCRdb to the early 2020s). About the full investigation: The cohort was composed of under 12 relapsed/refractory and roughly 14 treatment-naive patients; IGHV unmutated status was identified in 17 patients. On average, each sample yielded 270,000 or so productive templates and roughly 95,000 productive rearrangements. All remission and progressive disease samples were collected while patients were still receiving ibrutinib. Cryopreserved peripheral blood mononuclear cells were obtained prior to treatment, at the time of response, and at either disease progression or sustained remission. Longitudinal samples were obtainable from about 30% of the roughly 86 participants in the trial. Responses were partial in approximately 24 patients and complete in 2; after median 68 months follow-up, about 14 stayed in remission and about twelve progressed. Response samples were taken after a median of roughly 12 months on treatment, ranging from about 6 to 40 months.

General conclusions and limits of the study: Public clonotypes were rare and either contracted or stayed stable during treatment, and the rise in clonality at ibrutinib response reflected the expansion of private clonotypes. Sampling times were not matched between sustained-remission and progressing patients, and lymph node repertoires were not studied. Baseline clonality exceeded that of age-matched healthy donors and correlated strongly with circulating CD8+ T-cell counts. At ibrutinib response clonality went up, during sustained remission it held steady, and at progression it dropped back toward baseline.

The TCR was taken from a human donor with chronic lymphocytic leukemia. The sample in question was PBMCs, obtained after 24 months of ibrutinib treatment. The V gene is TRBV27 and the J gene is TRBJ2-5; perhaps TRBD2 is the D gene, with 5 bases matching. The DNA is TGTGCCAGCAGTTCAAGGTCCGGGGTGGGCGGGGAGACCCAGTACTTC. It is translated as CASSSRSGVGGETQYF.